A selection of T cell receptor beta chains follows, all from one sample in a study of shared clonotypes between healthy human individuals. Sequenced by immunoSEQ multiplex PCR; TCRdb stores in-frame clones only, minus some. The data contain some 2,500,000 clones, roughly 93% of them singletons. The sample consisted of naive CD4+ T cells from PBMCs. These receptors were obtained from a man in his late teens or twenties in good health. Some clones in this sample may be carry-over from other donors' samples. The CDR3 runs from the conserved cysteine through the conserved F or W. D genes are given only for firm matches. Size values are once, few and many counts, or a class for expanded clones, and some rows have none.

j_gene	d_gene	abundance	v_gene	CDR3nt	CDR3aa
TRBJ1-4	TRBD1	NA	TRBV28	TGTGCCAGCAGTTCACCCCCAGGCAGGGGGAATGAAAAACTGTTTTTT	CASSSPPGRGNEKLFF
TRBJ1-2	NA	NA	TRBV19	TGTGCCAGTAGTATGAACTATGGCTACACCTTC	CASSMNYGYTF
TRBJ1-1	TRBD1	NA	TRBV5-4	TGTGCCAGCAGCCCTAAGGCAGGGGGCGACTTCTTGGACACTGAAGCTTTCTTT	CASSPKAGGDFLDTEAFF
TRBJ2-3	TRBD1	NA	TRBV5-1	TGCGCCAGCAGCCCAGGACAGGGTTGGACAGATACGCAGTATTTT	CASSPGQGWTDTQYF
TRBJ1-5	TRBD1	NA	TRBV19	TGTGCCAGTAGTAAACGAGAGGGACAGAATCAGCCCCAGCATTTT	CASSKREGQNQPQHF
TRBJ1-1	NA	NA	TRBV28	TGTGCCAGCAGTTTGGTCCGCTACACTGAAGCTTTCTTT	CASSLVRYTEAFF
TRBJ2-3	NA	NA	TRBV29-1	TGCAGCGTGGGGGGGGCGGGCACAGATACGCAGTATTTT	CSVGGAGTDTQYF
TRBJ1-3	NA	once	TRBV7-8	TGTGCCAGCAGCTTTTTCGGACTTGGAAACACCATATATTTT	CASSFFGLGNTIYF
TRBJ2-2	NA	NA	TRBV6-4	TGTGCCAGTCGGTTGGAAAGCAACACCGGGGAGCTGTTTTTT	CASRLESNTGELFF
TRBJ2-7	TRBD2	NA	TRBV27	TGTGCCAGCAGTTCGACTAGCGGGAGGCCTCGCTCCTACGAGCAGTACTTC	CASSSTSGRPRSYEQYF
TRBJ2-6	NA	NA	TRBV7-9	TGTGCCACCACATCTGGGGCCAACGTCCTGACTTTC	CATTSGANVLTF
TRBJ2-7	TRBD2	NA	TRBV27	TGTGCCAGCAGAGGTAGCGGGAGAAACGAGCAGTACTTC	CASRGSGRNEQYF
TRBJ1-1	NA	NA	TRBV18	TGTGCCAGCTCACCACTTAACTTTGCGGGGACTGAAGCTTTCTTT	CASSPLNFAGTEAFF
TRBJ1-3	TRBD1	NA	TRBV4-2	TGTGCCAGCAGACACCGCGTGGACAGGATCTCTGGAAACACCATATATTTT	CASRHRVDRISGNTIYF
TRBJ1-2	NA	NA	TRBV27	TGTGCCAGCAGGAGGGGGGGGTACTATGGCTACACCTTC	CASRRGGYYGYTF
TRBJ1-3	NA	NA	TRBV27	TGTGCCAGCAGTGCCCGATGGGACTCTGGAAACACCATATATTTT	CASSARWDSGNTIYF
TRBJ1-5	NA	NA	TRBV7-9	TGTGCCAGCAGCCGCGGGGGTCAGCCCCAGCATTTT	CASSRGGQPQHF
TRBJ2-1	NA	NA	TRBV7-2	TGTGCCAGCAGCAGGCGACAGGGAGGAGCGGCAGGAGGGAATGAGCAGTTCTTC	CASSRRQGGAAGGNEQFF
TRBJ2-7	TRBD2	NA	TRBV7-2	TGTGCCAGCAGCCCTAGCGGGAGTCACGACGAGCAGTACTTC	CASSPSGSHDEQYF
TRBJ2-1	TRBD2	NA	TRBV7-9	TGTGCCAGCAGCTTAGGGGCTAGCGGGAGGAATGAGCAGTTCTTC	CASSLGASGRNEQFF
TRBJ2-1	TRBD1	NA	TRBV5-1	TGCGCCAGCAGCGCCGGGACAGGGGGCTGGGATGAGCAGTTCTTC	CASSAGTGGWDEQFF
TRBJ2-5	NA	NA	TRBV30	TGTGCCTGGAGTGAAAACAGGGACGGGGCCCAGTACTTC	CAWSENRDGAQYF
TRBJ2-5	NA	NA	TRBV4-3	TGCGCCAGCAGCCAAGCGGGATTGGGCCAAGAGACCCAGTACTTC	CASSQAGLGQETQYF
TRBJ2-5	NA	NA	TRBV11-1	TGTGCCAGCAGCTTAGGCGACAGACAAGAGACCCAGTACTTC	CASSLGDRQETQYF
TRBJ1-1	NA	NA	TRBV29-1	TGCAGCGTTGTCAAGGGGATGGCTGAAGCTTTCTTT	CSVVKGMAEAFF
TRBJ2-7	TRBD2	NA	TRBV2	TGTGCCAGCAGTGAATTAGCGGGAGGACTACTAGAGCAGTACTTC	CASSELAGGLLEQYF
TRBJ1-1	NA	NA	TRBV20-1	TGCAGTGCCGAGGAGGGCCGCGAAGCTTTCTTT	CSAEEGREAFF
TRBJ1-5	NA	NA	TRBV19	TGTGCCAGTAGTAGCCCTAGGGACGAGTATGGATCTCAGCCCCAGCATTTT	CASSSPRDEYGSQPQHF
TRBJ2-7	NA	NA	TRBV7-2	TGTGCCAGCAGCTCTAGGGGGAGGTTCAACGAGCAGTACTTC	CASSSRGRFNEQYF
TRBJ2-2	NA	once	TRBV6-6	TGTGCCAGCAGCCGAGGGAGGCGGGAGCTGTTTTTT	CASSRGRRELFF
TRBJ1-2	NA	NA	TRBV19	TGTGCCAGTAGTAAGCAGGTTCACTATGGCTACACCTTC	CASSKQVHYGYTF
TRBJ1-1	NA	NA	TRBV10-3	TGTGCCATCAGTGCCGTGAGGGGGGCGAACACTGAAGCTTTCTTT	CAISAVRGANTEAFF
TRBJ1-5	TRBD1	NA	TRBV7-8	TGTGCCAGCAGCCGGGACAGGGATCAGCCCCAGCATTTT	CASSRDRDQPQHF
TRBJ1-1	NA	NA	TRBV19	TGTGCCAGCCTGCTATTGGGGATGCAGGGGCAGAACACTGAAGCTTTCTTT	CASLLLGMQGQNTEAFF
TRBJ1-2	NA	NA	TRBV4-1	TGCGCCAGCAGCCAAGAGGGGCGGGGCACTAACTATGGCTACACCTTC	CASSQEGRGTNYGYTF
TRBJ1-1	TRBD1	NA	TRBV2	TGTGCCAGTACAGGGGCCACTGAAGCTTTCTTT	CASTGATEAFF
TRBJ2-5	NA	NA	TRBV28	TGTGCCAGCACCCAGGGTCAAGAGACCCAGTACTTC	CASTQGQETQYF
TRBJ2-5	NA	NA	TRBV5-6	TGTGCCAGCAGCTCCCTCGGGGGATCGGAGACCCAGTACTTC	CASSSLGGSETQYF
TRBJ1-1	NA	NA	TRBV11-3	TGTGCCAGCAGCTTAGAGGCAGGGGTTACTGAAGCTTTCTTT	CASSLEAGVTEAFF
TRBJ2-4	TRBD1	NA	TRBV5-1	TGCGCCAGCAGCTCCGCTCAGGGACAGGGTAACCTGGACATTCAGTACTTC	CASSSAQGQGNLDIQYF